The rows below give T cell receptor beta chains drawn from one sample of a study of cytomegalovirus exposure and HLA in healthy donors. The data were produced by immunoSEQ multiplex PCR, yet TCRdb's version contains in-frame clones alone and is incomplete. The profile shows approximately 100,000 clones, approximately 80% of them singletons. Sequencing was done on a sample of PBMCs. These TCRs come from a female donor in good health and CMV-seropositive. Each CDR3 is given with its conserved first and last residue. D genes are given only for firm matches. Not all rows give a size; the values are once, few, many and, for expanded clones, a class.

j_call	v_call	clone_size	d_call	cdr3_aa	cdr3_nt
TRBJ1-3	TRBV6-6	.	TRBD1	CASSYSGQAGNTIYF	TGTGCCAGCAGTTACTCGGGACAGGCCGGAAACACCATATATTTT
TRBJ1-1	TRBV2	.	.	CASDRWMNTEAFF	TGTGCCAGCGACAGATGGATGAACACTGAAGCTTTCTTT
TRBJ1-1	TRBV11-3	.	.	CASGPGGVQNTEAFF	TGTGCCAGCGGCCCGGGCGGGGTACAGAACACTGAAGCTTTCTTT
TRBJ2-1	TRBV11-2	.	TRBD2	CASSLRGTTDYNEQFF	TGTGCCAGCAGCCTAAGAGGGACTACCGATTACAATGAGCAGTTCTTC
TRBJ2-7	TRBV11-2	few	.	CASSPGLGSIGEQYF	TGTGCCAGCAGCCCCGGACTGGGGTCGATCGGCGAGCAGTACTTC
TRBJ1-1	TRBV27	few	.	CASSGSYLDTEAFF	TGTGCCAGCAGTGGGTCTTACCTAGACACTGAAGCTTTCTTT
TRBJ1-2	TRBV27	.	.	CASSFIRMGAGYYGYTF	TGTGCCAGCAGTTTTATTAGGATGGGGGCTGGTTACTATGGCTACACCTTC
TRBJ1-5	TRBV5-4	.	.	CASSLDRDQPQHF	TGTGCCAGCAGCTTGGACAGGGATCAGCCCCAGCATTTT
TRBJ1-5	TRBV7-2	.	.	CAGSPAGPNQPQHF	TGTGCCGGCAGCCCCGCTGGCCCCAATCAGCCCCAGCATTTT
TRBJ2-5	TRBV11-3	.	.	CASSLDRTGDQYF	TGTGCCAGCAGCTTAGATCGGACCGGGGACCAGTACTTC
TRBJ1-6	TRBV4-3	.	TRBD1	CASSQDRGNSPLHF	TGCGCCAGCAGCCAAGACAGGGGGAACTCACCCCTCCACTTT
TRBJ2-3	TRBV29-1	.	.	CSVSGPLLTQYF	TGCAGCGTTAGCGGTCCCCTCCTTACGCAGTATTTT
TRBJ1-4	TRBV7-2	few	.	CASSLVADEKLFF	TGTGCCAGCAGCTTAGTAGCGGATGAAAAACTGTTTTTT
TRBJ2-7	TRBV2	.	.	CASTAGTATYEQYF	TGTGCCAGCACGGCGGGAACCGCTACCTACGAGCAGTACTTC
TRBJ2-7	TRBV4-3	.	.	CASSQVGGYEQYF	TGCGCCAGCAGCCAAGTAGGGGGATACGAGCAGTACTTC
TRBJ1-3	TRBV7-9	.	TRBD1	CASSLGTGGSPGNTIYF	TGTGCCAGCAGCTTAGGAACAGGGGGCTCACCTGGAAACACCATATATTTT
TRBJ2-3	TRBV7-9	once	TRBD2	CASSLGTSGSLGGPDTQYF	TGTGCCAGCAGCTTAGGGACTAGCGGGAGCTTGGGGGGCCCAGATACGCAGTATTTT
TRBJ2-3	TRBV4-2	.	TRBD2	CASSQDGRLAGVEDTQYF	TGTGCCAGCAGCCAAGATGGCCGACTAGCGGGAGTTGAAGATACGCAGTATTTT
TRBJ1-2	TRBV30	.	.	CAWSVSRSYGYTF	TGTGCCTGGAGTGTCAGCCGGAGTTATGGCTACACCTTC
TRBJ2-3	TRBV6-4	.	.	CASSDSAALDPSTDTQYF	TGTGCCAGCAGTGACTCGGCTGCTCTAGATCCTAGCACAGATACGCAGTATTTT
TRBJ1-2	TRBV4-3	once	TRBD1	CASSLLGTGDFYGYTF	TGCGCCAGCAGCCTTCTGGGGACAGGCGACTTCTATGGCTACACCTTC
TRBJ1-1	TRBV6-1	.	TRBD1	CASSPRTGINTEAFF	TGTGCCAGCAGTCCTCGGACAGGGATAAACACTGAAGCTTTCTTT
TRBJ2-2	TRBV5-1	once	.	CASSLGAAQGGELFF	TGCGCCAGCAGCTTAGGGGCAGCACAAGGTGGGGAGCTGTTTTTT
TRBJ1-4	TRBV7-2	.	.	CASSLSPIAGATNEKLFF	TGTGCCAGCAGCTTAAGTCCAATTGCGGGGGCCACTAATGAAAAACTGTTTTTT
TRBJ1-1	TRBV4-1	once	.	CASSQGQVNTEAFF	TGCGCCAGCAGCCAAGGGCAAGTTAACACTGAAGCTTTCTTT
TRBJ2-5	TRBV27	.	.	CASSYKETQYF	TGTGCCAGCAGTTACAAAGAGACCCAGTACTTC
TRBJ2-7	TRBV5-1	.	TRBD1	CASSPGTVGYEQYF	TGCGCCAGCAGCCCGGGGACAGTCGGCTACGAGCAGTACTTC
TRBJ2-7	TRBV11-2	.	TRBD1	CASSLDHMTGVEEQYF	TGTGCCAGCAGCTTAGATCATATGACAGGGGTTGAGGAGCAGTACTTC
TRBJ1-1	TRBV2	.	.	CASSVGGHMNTEAFF	TGTGCCAGCAGTGTCGGCGGACATATGAACACTGAAGCTTTCTTT
TRBJ1-1	TRBV19	.	.	CASSIGGSLYTEAFF	TGTGCCAGTAGTATAGGAGGGAGCCTTTACACTGAAGCTTTCTTT
TRBJ1-3	TRBV30	.	.	CAWISQLAGNTIYF	TGTGCCTGGATTTCACAGCTCGCTGGAAACACCATATATTTT
TRBJ2-2	TRBV5-1	.	TRBD2	CASSPRLAGGELFF	TGCGCCAGCAGCCCCAGACTAGCGGGAGGGGAGCTGTTTTTT
TRBJ2-1	TRBV5-3	.	.	CARSLWFRQVAGNEQFF	TGTGCCAGAAGCTTGTGGTTTCGACAGGTTGCGGGTAATGAGCAGTTCTTC
TRBJ2-7	TRBV30	.	.	CATGLLYEQYF	TGTGCTACCGGACTGCTCTACGAGCAGTACTTC
TRBJ2-4	TRBV29-1	.	TRBD2	CSAESGGGKNSQYF	TGCAGCGCAGAAAGCGGGGGGGGCAAAAACAGTCAGTACTTC
TRBJ2-3	TRBV6-5	once	TRBD1	CASRDRAPDTQYF	TGTGCCAGCCGCGACAGGGCCCCAGATACGCAGTATTTT
TRBJ2-2	TRBV6-6	few	.	CASSPRQALNTGELFF	TGTGCCAGCAGTCCACGACAGGCCCTTAACACCGGGGAGCTGTTTTTT
TRBJ1-6	TRBV5-8	.	.	CASSLRRGLPLHF	TGTGCCAGCAGCTTGAGGAGGGGTCTCCCCCTCCACTTT
TRBJ2-5	TRBV5-4	.	TRBD2	CASSLGHSGGDQETQYF	TGTGCCAGCAGCTTGGGACACAGCGGGGGGGATCAAGAGACCCAGTACTTC
TRBJ2-7	TRBV4-1	once	.	CASSPSGGALYEQYF	TGCGCCAGCAGCCCTAGTGGGGGGGCCCTCTACGAGCAGTACTTC
TRBJ1-1	TRBV11-2	.	.	CASSPGVRGSLNTEAFF	TGTGCCAGCTCCCCAGGCGTCAGGGGCTCATTGAACACTGAAGCTTTCTTT
TRBJ2-2	TRBV19	.	TRBD2	CASSIGGVAGPTGELFF	TGTGCCAGTAGTATCGGTGGGGTAGCGGGGCCCACCGGGGAGCTGTTTTTT
TRBJ1-4	TRBV18	few	.	CASSPPGANEKLFF	TGTGCCAGCTCACCCCCGGGGGCTAATGAAAAACTGTTTTTT
TRBJ1-1	TRBV5-4	once	TRBD1	CASSFTGGTEAFF	TGTGCCAGCAGCTTCACAGGGGGCACTGAAGCTTTCTTT
TRBJ1-2	TRBV5-6	.	.	CASSLAIRGGYTF	TGTGCCAGCAGCTTGGCGATAAGGGGAGGCTACACCTTC
TRBJ2-4	TRBV6-6	.	TRBD2	CASSISGGGGVQYF	TGTGCCAGCAGTATATCGGGGGGGGGAGGTGTTCAGTACTTC
TRBJ1-2	TRBV19	.	.	CATQGPKGGYTF	TGTGCCACCCAGGGCCCCAAGGGCGGCTACACCTTC
TRBJ2-2	TRBV7-2	.	TRBD1	CASSLVPTGNKNTGELFF	TGTGCCAGCAGCTTAGTTCCGACAGGGAACAAGAACACCGGGGAGCTGTTTTTT
TRBJ1-1	TRBV30	few	.	CAWSVGMNTEAFF	TGTGCCTGGAGTGTGGGCATGAACACTGAAGCTTTCTTT
TRBJ2-7	TRBV19	.	TRBD2	CASSTTSDPYEQYF	TGTGCCAGTAGTACGACTAGCGACCCCTACGAGCAGTACTTC
TRBJ1-2	TRBV27	.	.	CASSLFQGYGYTF	TGTGCCAGCAGTTTATTCCAGGGCTATGGCTACACCTTC
TRBJ1-2	TRBV4-3	.	.	CASSQHRGDGYTF	TGCGCCAGCAGCCAACACCGGGGGGATGGCTACACCTTC
TRBJ2-7	TRBV14	.	TRBD1	CASSPGTAAFYEQYF	TGTGCCAGCAGCCCCGGGACAGCCGCCTTCTACGAGCAGTACTTC
TRBJ1-1	TRBV29-1	.	.	CSAAVELNTEAFF	TGCAGCGCGGCGGTGGAGTTGAACACTGAAGCTTTCTTT